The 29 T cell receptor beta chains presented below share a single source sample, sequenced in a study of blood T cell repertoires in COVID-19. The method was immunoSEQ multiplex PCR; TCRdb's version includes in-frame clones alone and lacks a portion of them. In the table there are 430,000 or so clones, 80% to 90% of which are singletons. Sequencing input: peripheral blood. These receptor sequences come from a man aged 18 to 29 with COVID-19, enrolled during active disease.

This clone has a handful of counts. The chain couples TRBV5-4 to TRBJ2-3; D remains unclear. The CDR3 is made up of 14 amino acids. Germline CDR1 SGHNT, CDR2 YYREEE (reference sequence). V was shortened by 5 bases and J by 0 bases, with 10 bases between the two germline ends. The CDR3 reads CASRGTDSTDTQYF. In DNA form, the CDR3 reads TGTGCCAGCAGGGGCACGGATAGCACAGATACGCAGTATTTT.

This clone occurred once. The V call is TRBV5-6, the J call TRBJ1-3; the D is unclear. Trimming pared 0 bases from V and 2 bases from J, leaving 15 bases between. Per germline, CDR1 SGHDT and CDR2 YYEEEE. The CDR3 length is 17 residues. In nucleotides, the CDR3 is TGTGCCAGCAGCTTGGTCCCGGGGAGTCGGGCTGGAAACACCATATATTTT. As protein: CASSLVPGSRAGNTIYF.

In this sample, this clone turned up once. The CDR3 DNA reads as TGCGCCAGCAGCTCGACAAGCGGGGGGCCGTGGGATGAGCAGTTCTTC. Its protein product is CASSSTSGGPWDEQFF. V and J are TRBV5-1 and TRBJ2-1; 9 bases fit TRBD2. Trimming cost V 3 bases and J 8 bases; bases outside gene matches: 12. This CDR3 region has 16 residues. Germline values: CDR1 SGHRS, CDR2 YFSETQ.

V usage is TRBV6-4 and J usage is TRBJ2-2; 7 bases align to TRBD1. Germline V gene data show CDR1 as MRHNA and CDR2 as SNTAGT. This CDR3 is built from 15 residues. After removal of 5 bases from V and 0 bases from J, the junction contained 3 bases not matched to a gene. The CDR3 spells CASSSGTANTGELFF. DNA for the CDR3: TGTGCCAGCAGTTCCGGGACAGCGAACACCGGGGAGCTGTTTTTT.

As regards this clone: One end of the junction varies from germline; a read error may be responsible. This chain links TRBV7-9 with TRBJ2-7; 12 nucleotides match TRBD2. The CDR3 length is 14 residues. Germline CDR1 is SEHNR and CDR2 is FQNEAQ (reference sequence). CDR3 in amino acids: CASSLAGGQNEQYF. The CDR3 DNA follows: TGTGCCAGCAGCCTAGCGGGAGGGCAAAACGAGCAGTACTTC.

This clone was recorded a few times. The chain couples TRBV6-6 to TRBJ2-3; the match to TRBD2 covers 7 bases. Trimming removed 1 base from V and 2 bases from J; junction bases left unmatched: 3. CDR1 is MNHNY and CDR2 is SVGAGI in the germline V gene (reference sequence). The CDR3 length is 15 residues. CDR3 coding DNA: TGTGCCAGCAGTTACTACGGGGGGACCACAGATACGCAGTATTTT. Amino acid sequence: CASSYYGGTTDTQYF.

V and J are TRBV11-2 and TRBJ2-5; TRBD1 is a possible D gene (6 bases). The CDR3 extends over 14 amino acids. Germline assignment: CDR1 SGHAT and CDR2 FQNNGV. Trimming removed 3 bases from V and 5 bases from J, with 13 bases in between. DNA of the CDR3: TGTGCCAGCAGCTTCTCAGGGGTGGTGGAGACCCAGTACTTC. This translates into CASSFSGVVETQYF.

CDR3 residues: CASSLGGTSGGNEQFF. Written as DNA, the CDR3 is TGCGCCAGCAGCTTGGGCGGGACTAGCGGGGGGAATGAGCAGTTCTTC. The V and J genes are TRBV5-1 and TRBJ2-1; 15 nucleotides match TRBD2. Losses at the gene ends were 0 bases for V and 7 bases for J; bases not matched to a gene: 2. This CDR3 has 16 residues. Germline CDR1 SGHRS, CDR2 YFSETQ.

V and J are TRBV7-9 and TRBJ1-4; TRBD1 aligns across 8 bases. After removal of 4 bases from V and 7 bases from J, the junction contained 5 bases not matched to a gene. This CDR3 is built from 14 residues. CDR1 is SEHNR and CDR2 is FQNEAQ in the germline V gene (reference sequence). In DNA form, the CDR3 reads TGTGCCAGCAGCTCGACAGGGGATCGTGAAAAACTGTTTTTT. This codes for CASSSTGDREKLFF.

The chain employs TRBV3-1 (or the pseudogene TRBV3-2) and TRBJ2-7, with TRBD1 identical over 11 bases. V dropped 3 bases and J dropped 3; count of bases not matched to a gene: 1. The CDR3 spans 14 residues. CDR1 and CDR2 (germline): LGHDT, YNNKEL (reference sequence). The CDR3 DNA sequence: TGTGCCAGCAGCCAGGGGACAGGGGGCTACGAGCAGTACTTC. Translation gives CASSQGTGGYEQYF.

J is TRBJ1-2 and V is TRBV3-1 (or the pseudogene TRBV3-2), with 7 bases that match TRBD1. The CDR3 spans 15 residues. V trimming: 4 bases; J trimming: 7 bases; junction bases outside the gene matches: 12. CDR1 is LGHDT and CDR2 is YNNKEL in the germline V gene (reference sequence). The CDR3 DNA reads TGTGCCAGCAGCCTATTAGGGGGCCCCCCTGGTGGCTACACCTTC. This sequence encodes CASSLLGGPPGGYTF.

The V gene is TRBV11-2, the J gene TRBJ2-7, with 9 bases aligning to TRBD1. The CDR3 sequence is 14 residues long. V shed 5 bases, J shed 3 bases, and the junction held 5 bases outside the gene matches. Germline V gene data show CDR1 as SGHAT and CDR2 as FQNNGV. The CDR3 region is CASSNGQGSYEQYF. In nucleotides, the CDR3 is TGTGCCAGCAGCAACGGACAGGGGAGCTACGAGCAGTACTTC.

CDR3 loop: CATSRASGGASGEQFF. The CDR3 region has the DNA TGTGCCACCAGCAGGGCTAGCGGGGGGGCATCAGGTGAGCAGTTCTTC. The rearrangement uses TRBV15 and TRBJ2-1; TRBD2 aligns across 12 bases. V dropped 3 bases and J dropped 9; count of bases not matched to a gene: 9. The CDR3 totals 16 residues. The germline V gene encodes CDR1 LNHNV and CDR2 YYDKDF (reference sequence).

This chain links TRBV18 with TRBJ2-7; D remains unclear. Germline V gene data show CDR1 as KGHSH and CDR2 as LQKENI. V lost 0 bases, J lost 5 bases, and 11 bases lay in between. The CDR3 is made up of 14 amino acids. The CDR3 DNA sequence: TGTGCCAGCTCACCACCGACCGGGTCCAACGAGCAGTACTTC. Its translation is CASSPPTGSNEQYF.

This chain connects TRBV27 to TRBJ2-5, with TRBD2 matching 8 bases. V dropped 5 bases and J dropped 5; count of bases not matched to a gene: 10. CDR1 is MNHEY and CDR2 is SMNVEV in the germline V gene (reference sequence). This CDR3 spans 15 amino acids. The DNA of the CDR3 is TGTGCCAGCAGTCCACTGACTAGCGTGATGGAGACCCAGTACTTC. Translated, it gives CASSPLTSVMETQYF.

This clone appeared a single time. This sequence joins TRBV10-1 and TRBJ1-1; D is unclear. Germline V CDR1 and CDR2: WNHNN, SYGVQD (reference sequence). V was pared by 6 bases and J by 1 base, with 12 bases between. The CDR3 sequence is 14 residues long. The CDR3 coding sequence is TGCGCCAGCAGGGCGGGAGACTCGAACACTGAAGCTTTCTTT. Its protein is CASRAGDSNTEAFF.

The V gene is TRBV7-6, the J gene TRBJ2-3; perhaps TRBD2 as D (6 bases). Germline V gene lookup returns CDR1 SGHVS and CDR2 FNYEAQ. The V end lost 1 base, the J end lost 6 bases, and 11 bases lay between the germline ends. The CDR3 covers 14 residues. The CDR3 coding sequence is TGTGCCAGCAGCTTAGAGTCTAGCGTGGATACGCAGTATTTT. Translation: CASSLESSVDTQYF.

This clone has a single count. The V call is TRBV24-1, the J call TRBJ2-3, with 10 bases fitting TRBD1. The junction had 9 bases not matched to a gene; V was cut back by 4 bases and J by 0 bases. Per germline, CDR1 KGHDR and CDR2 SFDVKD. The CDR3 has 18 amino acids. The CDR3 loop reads CATSDRDRGRGSTDTQYF. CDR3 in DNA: TGTGCCACCAGTGACCGGGACAGGGGCCGCGGTAGCACAGATACGCAGTATTTT.

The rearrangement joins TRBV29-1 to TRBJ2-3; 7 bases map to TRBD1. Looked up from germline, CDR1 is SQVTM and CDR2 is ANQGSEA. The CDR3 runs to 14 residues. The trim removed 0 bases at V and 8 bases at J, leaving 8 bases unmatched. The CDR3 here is CSVEEPRDRSTQYF. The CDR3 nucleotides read TGCAGCGTTGAAGAACCACGGGACAGATCTACGCAGTATTTT.

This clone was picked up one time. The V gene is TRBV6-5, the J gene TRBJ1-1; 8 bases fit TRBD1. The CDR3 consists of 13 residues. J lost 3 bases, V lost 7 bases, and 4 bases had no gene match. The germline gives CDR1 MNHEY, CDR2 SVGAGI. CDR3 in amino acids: CASNNRGDTEAFF. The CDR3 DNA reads TGTGCCAGCAATAACAGGGGGGACACTGAAGCTTTCTTT.

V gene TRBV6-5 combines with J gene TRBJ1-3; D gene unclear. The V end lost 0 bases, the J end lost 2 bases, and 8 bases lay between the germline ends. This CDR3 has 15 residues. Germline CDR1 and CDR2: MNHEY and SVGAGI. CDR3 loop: CASSYSIRAGNTIYF. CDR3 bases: TGTGCCAGCAGTTACTCGATACGGGCTGGAAACACCATATATTTT.

The CDR3 DNA sequence: TGTGCCTGGAGTGACCAGGTGAACACTGAAGCTTTCTTT. It yields the protein CAWSDQVNTEAFF. The rearrangement links TRBV30 to TRBJ1-1; D remains unclear. The V end lost 1 base, the J end lost 0 bases, and 6 bases lay between the germline ends. Germline V gene lookup returns CDR1 GTSNPN and CDR2 SVGIG (reference sequence). This CDR3 comprises 13 residues.

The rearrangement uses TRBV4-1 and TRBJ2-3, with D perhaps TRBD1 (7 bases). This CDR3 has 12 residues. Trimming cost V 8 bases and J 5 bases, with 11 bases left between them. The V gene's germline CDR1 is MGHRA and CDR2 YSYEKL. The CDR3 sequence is CASRQGGDTQYF. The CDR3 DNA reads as TGCGCCAGCCGGCAGGGGGGAGATACGCAGTATTTT.

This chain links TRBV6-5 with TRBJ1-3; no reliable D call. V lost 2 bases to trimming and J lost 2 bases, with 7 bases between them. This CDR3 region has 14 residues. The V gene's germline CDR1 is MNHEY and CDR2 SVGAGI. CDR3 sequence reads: CASSYVAAGNTIYF. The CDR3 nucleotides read TGTGCCAGCAGTTACGTGGCAGCTGGAAACACCATATATTTT.

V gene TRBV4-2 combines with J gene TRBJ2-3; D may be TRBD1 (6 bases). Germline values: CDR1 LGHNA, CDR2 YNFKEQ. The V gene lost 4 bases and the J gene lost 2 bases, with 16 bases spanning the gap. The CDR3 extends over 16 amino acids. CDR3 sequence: CASSRRGDKNTDTQYF. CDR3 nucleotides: TGTGCCAGCAGCCGTAGAGGGGACAAAAACACAGATACGCAGTATTTT.

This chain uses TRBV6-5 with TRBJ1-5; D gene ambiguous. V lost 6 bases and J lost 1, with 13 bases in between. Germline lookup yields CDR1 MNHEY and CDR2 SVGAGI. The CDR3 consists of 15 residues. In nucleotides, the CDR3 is TGTGCCAGCAGCAGACTCGCCGGGAGCAATCAGCCCCAGCATTTT. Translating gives CASSRLAGSNQPQHF.

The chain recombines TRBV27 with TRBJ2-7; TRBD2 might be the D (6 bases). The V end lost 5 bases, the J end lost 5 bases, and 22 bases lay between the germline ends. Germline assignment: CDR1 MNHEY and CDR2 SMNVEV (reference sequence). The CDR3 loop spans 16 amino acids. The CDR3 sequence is CASSPLGRGKAHEQYF. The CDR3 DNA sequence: TGTGCCAGCAGTCCCTTGGGGCGGGGCAAGGCCCACGAGCAGTACTTC.

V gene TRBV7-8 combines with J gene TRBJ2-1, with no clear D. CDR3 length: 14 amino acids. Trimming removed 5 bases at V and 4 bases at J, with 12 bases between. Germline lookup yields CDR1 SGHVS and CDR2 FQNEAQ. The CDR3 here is CASSPSRVYNEQFF. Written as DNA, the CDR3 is TGTGCCAGCAGCCCGAGTCGGGTATACAATGAGCAGTTCTTC.

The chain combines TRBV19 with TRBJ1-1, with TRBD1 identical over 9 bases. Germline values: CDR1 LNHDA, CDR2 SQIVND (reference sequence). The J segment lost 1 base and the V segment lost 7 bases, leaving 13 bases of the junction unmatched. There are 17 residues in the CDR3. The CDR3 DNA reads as TGTGCCAGTATCCCTGCAAGGACAGGGGTCGGGAACACTGAAGCTTTCTTT. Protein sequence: CASIPARTGVGNTEAFF.